A single sample is the source of the 2 T cell receptor beta chains below, sequenced in a study of shared clonotypes between healthy human individuals (dated by TCRdb to 2018 to 2021). The method was the immunoSEQ multiplex PCR assay. This immuneACCESS table, as held by TCRdb, lists in-frame sequences with V and J called but not all clones. Of the missing ones, under half trace to an unresolved V gene in checked studies; the others have no known cause. In this sample the table shows approximately 2.3 million clones, approximately 93% of which occur a single time. About 0.41% of the sample is held by the ten biggest clonotypes. Sequencing input: naive CD4+ T cells from PBMCs. This specimen's cell subset or site label, interpreted: CD45RA+ positively selected. All receptors derive from a man aged 18 to 29 in good health. Some clones in this sample may be carry-over from other donors' samples.

This chain links TRBV10-1 with TRBJ1-3, with D maybe TRBD1 (6 bases). Germline loops: CDR1 WNHNN, CDR2 SYGVQD (reference sequence). V lost 5 bases, J lost 1 base, and 30 bases lay in between. The CDR3 spans 21 residues. The CDR3 DNA sequence: TGCGCCAGCAGTTGCCCAACTCGACCGGGACAACCATTATGGTCTGGAAACACCATATATTTT. As protein: CASSCPTRPGQPLWSGNTIYF.

The chain uses TRBV6-6 and TRBJ2-2; D is ambiguous. The germline CDR1 and CDR2 sequences are MNHNY and SVGAGI (reference sequence). Trimming took off 8 bases at V and 7 bases at J, with 5 bases between the two ends. CDR3 size: 10 residues. The CDR3 spells CASLGGELFF. For the CDR3, the DNA is TGTGCCAGCCTGGGCGGGGAGCTGTTTTTT.